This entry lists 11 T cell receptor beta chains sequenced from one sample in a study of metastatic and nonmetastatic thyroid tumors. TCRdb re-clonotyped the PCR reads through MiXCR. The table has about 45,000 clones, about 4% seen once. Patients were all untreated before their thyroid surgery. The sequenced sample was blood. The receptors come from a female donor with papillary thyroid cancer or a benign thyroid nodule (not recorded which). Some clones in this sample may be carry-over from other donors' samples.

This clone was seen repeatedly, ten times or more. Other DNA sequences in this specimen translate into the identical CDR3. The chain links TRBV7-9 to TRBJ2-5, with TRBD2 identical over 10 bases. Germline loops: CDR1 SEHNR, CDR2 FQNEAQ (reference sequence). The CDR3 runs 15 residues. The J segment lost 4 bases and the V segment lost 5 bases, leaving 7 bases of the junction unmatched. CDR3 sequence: CASSPGLAAGETQYF. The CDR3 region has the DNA TGTGCCAGCAGCCCCGGACTAGCGGCTGGAGAGACCCAGTACTTC. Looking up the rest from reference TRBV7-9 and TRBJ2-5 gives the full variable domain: DTGVSQNPRHKITKRGQNVTFRCDPISEHNRLYWYRQTLGQGPEFLTYFQNEAQLEKSRLLSDRFSAERPKGSFSTLEIQRTEQGDSAMYLCASSPGLAAGETQYFGPGTRLLVL.

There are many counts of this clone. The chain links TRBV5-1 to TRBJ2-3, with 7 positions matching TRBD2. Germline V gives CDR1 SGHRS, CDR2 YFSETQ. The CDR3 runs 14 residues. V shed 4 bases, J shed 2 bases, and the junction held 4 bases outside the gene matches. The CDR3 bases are TGCGCCAGCAGCCTGGGGGGGGTCACAGATACGCAGTATTTT. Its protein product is CASSLGGVTDTQYF.

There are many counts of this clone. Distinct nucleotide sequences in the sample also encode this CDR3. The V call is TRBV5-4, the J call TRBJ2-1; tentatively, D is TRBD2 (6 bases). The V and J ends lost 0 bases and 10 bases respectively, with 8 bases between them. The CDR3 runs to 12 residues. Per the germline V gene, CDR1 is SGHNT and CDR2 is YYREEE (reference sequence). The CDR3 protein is CASSLGSGEQFF. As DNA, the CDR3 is TGTGCCAGCAGCTTGGGAAGCGGGGAGCAGTTCTTC.

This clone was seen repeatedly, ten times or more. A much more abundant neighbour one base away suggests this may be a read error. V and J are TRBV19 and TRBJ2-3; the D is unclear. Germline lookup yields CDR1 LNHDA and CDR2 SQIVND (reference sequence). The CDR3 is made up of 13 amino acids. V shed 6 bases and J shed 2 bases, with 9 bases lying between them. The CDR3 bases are TGTGCCAGTAGGGCAGGCTCCACAGATACGCAGTATTTT. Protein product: CASRAGSTDTQYF. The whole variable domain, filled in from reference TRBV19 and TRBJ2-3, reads DGGITQSPKYLFRKEGQNVTLSCEQNLNHDAMYWYRQDPGQGLRLIYYSQIVNDFQKGDIAEGYSVSREKKESFPLTVTSAQKNPTAFYLCASRAGSTDTQYFGPGTRLTVL.

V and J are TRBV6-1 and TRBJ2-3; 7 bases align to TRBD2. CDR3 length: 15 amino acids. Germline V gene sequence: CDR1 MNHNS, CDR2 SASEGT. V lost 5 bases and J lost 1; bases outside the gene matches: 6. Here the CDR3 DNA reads TGTGCCAGCAGTTATAGGGCGGGAGGCACAGATACGCAGTATTTT. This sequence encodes CASSYRAGGTDTQYF.

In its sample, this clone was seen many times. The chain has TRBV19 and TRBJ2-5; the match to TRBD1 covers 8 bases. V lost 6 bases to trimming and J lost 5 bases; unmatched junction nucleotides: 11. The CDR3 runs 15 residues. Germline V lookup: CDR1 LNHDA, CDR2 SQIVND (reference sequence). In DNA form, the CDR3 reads TGTGCCAGTAGACCCCGACAGGGGACGCGGGAGACCCAGTACTTC. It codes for CASRPRQGTRETQYF. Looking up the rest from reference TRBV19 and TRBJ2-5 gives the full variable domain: DGGITQSPKYLFRKEGQNVTLSCEQNLNHDAMYWYRQDPGQGLRLIYYSQIVNDFQKGDIAEGYSVSREKKESFPLTVTSAQKNPTAFYLCASRPRQGTRETQYFGPGTRLLVL.

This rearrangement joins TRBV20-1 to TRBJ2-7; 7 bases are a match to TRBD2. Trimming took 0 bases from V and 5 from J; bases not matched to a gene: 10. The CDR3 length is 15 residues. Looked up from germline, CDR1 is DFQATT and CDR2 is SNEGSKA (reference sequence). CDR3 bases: TGCAGTGCTAGAGATGGGGGGAGGGACCGCGACGAGCAGTACTTC. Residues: CSARDGGRDRDEQYF.

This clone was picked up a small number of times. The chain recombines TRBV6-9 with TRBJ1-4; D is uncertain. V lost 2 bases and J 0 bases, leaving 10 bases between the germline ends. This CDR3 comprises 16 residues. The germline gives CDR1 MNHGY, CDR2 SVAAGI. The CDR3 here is CASSYSWLATNEKLFF. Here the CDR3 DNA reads TGTGCCAGCAGTTATAGTTGGCTTGCAACTAATGAAAAACTGTTTTTT.

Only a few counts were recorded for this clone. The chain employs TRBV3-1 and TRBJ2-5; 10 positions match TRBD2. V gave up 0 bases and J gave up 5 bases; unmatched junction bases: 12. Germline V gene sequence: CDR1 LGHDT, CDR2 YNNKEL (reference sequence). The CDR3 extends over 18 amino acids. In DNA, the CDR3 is TGTGCCAGCAGCCAAGATCGAACTAGCGGGACCTTTGAGGAGACCCAGTACTTC. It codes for CASSQDRTSGTFEETQYF.

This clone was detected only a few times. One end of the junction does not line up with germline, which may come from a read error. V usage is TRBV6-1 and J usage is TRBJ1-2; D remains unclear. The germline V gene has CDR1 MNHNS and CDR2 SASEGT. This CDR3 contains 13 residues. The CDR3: CAISESGYYVYTF. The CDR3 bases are TGTGCCATCAGTGAGTCTGGGTACTATGTCTACACCTTC.

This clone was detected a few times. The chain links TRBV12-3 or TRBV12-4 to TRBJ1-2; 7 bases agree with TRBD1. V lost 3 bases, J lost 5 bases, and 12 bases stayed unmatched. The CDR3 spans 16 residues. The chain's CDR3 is CASSFRQGGGSYGYTF. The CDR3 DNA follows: TGTGCCAGCAGTTTTAGACAGGGCGGTGGGTCATATGGCTACACCTTC.